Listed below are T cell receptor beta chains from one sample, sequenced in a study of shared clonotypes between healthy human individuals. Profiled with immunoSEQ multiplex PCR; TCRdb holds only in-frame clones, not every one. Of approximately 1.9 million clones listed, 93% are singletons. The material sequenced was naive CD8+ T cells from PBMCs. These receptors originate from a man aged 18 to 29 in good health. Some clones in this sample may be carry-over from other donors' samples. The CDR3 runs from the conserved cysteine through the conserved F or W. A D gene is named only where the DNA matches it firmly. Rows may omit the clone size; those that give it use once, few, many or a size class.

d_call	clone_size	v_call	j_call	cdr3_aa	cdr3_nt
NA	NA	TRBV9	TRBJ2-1	CASGTSTSGEDYNEQFF	TGTGCCAGCGGCACTTCGACCAGCGGTGAGGACTACAATGAGCAGTTCTTC
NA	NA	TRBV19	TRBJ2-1	CASSPAGHSYNEQFF	TGTGCCAGTAGCCCAGCGGGCCACTCCTACAATGAGCAGTTCTTC
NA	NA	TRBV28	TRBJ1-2	CASSNPTRDVGVYGYTF	TGTGCCAGCAGTAACCCCACCAGGGACGTCGGGGTCTATGGCTACACCTTC
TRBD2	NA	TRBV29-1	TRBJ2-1	CSVSGGTRVNEQFF	TGCAGCGTTTCCGGCGGGACTAGGGTGAATGAGCAGTTCTTC
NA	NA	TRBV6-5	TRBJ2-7	CASSQSLAYYEQYF	TGTGCCAGCAGTCAATCCCTGGCTTACTACGAGCAGTACTTC
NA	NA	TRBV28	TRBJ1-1	CASSFPNTEAFF	TGTGCCAGCAGTTTCCCAAACACTGAAGCTTTCTTT
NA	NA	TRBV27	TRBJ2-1	CASSLFPLSYNEQFF	TGTGCCAGCAGTTTATTTCCTCTATCTTACAATGAGCAGTTCTTC
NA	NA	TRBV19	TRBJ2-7	CASNQGMNDEQYF	TGTGCCAGTAACCAGGGAATGAATGACGAGCAGTACTTC
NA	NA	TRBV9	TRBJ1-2	CASSTLSGGYTF	TGTGCCAGCAGCACACTTTCGGGAGGCTACACCTTC
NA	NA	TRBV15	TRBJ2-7	CATSETRSSSYEQYF	TGTGCCACCAGCGAGACCCGGTCTAGCTCCTACGAGCAGTACTTC
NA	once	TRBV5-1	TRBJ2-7	CASSVSRTESYEQYF	TGCGCCAGCAGCGTCTCTCGGACCGAGTCCTACGAGCAGTACTTC
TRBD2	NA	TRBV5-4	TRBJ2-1	CASSLVTSGAHNEQFF	TGTGCCAGCAGCTTGGTAACTAGCGGGGCCCACAATGAGCAGTTCTTC
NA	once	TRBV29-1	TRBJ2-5	CSFRPESFGAQETQYF	TGCAGCTTCCGGCCCGAATCGTTTGGTGCTCAAGAGACCCAGTACTTC
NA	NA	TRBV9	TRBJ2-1	CASSATLFSSYNEQFF	TGTGCCAGCAGCGCGACTCTTTTTAGCTCCTACAATGAGCAGTTCTTC
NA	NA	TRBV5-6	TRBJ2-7	CASSLAVAAYEQYF	TGTGCCAGCAGCTTGGCCGTGGCAGCCTACGAGCAGTACTTC
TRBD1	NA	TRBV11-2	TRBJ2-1	CASSLGTGELYNEQFF	TGTGCCAGCAGCTTAGGGACAGGAGAGCTATACAATGAGCAGTTCTTC
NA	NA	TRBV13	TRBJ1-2	CASSVHGGDYGYTF	TGTGCCAGCAGCGTACACGGGGGCGACTATGGCTACACCTTC
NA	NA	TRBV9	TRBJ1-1	CASSPGGGRNTEAFF	TGTGCCAGCAGCCCCGGGGGTGGGAGAAACACTGAAGCTTTCTTT
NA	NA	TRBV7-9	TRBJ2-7	CASSLGLDEQYF	TGTGCCAGCAGCCTGGGTCTTGACGAGCAGTACTTC
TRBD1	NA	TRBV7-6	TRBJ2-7	CASSWDRAGEQYF	TGTGCCAGCAGCTGGGACAGGGCGGGTGAGCAGTACTTC
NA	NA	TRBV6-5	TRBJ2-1	CASSYEDRTYNEQFF	TGTGCCAGCAGTTACGAGGACAGAACATACAATGAGCAGTTCTTC
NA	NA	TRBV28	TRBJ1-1	CASSLFGGGLTEAFF	TGTGCCAGCAGTTTATTCGGGGGGGGCCTAACTGAAGCTTTCTTT
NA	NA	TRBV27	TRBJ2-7	CASSLSGGSSTYEQYF	TGTGCCAGCAGTTTATCTGGGGGATCATCGACCTACGAGCAGTACTTC
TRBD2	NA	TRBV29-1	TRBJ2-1	CSVGRGGAGYNEQFF	TGCAGCGTCGGGAGGGGGGGAGCTGGATACAATGAGCAGTTCTTC
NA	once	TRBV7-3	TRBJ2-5	CASSLGGGAMETQYF	TGTGCCAGCAGCTTAGGCGGCGGGGCGATGGAGACCCAGTACTTC